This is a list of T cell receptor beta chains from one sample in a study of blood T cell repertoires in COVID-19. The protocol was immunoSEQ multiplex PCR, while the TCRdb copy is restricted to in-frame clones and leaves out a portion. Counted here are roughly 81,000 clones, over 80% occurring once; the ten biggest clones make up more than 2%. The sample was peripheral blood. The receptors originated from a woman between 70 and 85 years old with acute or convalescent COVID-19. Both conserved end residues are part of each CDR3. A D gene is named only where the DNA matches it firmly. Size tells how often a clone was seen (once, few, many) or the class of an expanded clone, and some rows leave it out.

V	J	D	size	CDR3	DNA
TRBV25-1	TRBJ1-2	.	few	CASSEYFQYGYTF	TGTGCCAGCAGTGAATACTTCCAGTATGGCTACACCTTC
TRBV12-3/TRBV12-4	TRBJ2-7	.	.	CASSYYSYEQYF	TGTGCCAGCAGTTACTACTCCTACGAGCAGTACTTC
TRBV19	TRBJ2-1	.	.	CASRRGGAGNEQFF	TGTGCCAGTAGACGTGGGGGCGCGGGTAATGAGCAGTTCTTC
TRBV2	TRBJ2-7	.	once	CASSEILVREQYF	TGTGCCAGCAGTGAAATCCTGGTTCGGGAGCAGTACTTC
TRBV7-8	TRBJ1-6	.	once	CASSSQDLGNSPLHF	TGTGCCAGCAGCTCACAGGACCTGGGTAATTCACCCCTCCACTTT
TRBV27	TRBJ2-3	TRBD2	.	CASSTTGLAGKTDTQYF	TGTGCCAGCAGTACCACCGGACTAGCGGGGAAAACAGATACGCAGTATTTT
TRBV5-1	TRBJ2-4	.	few	CASSPDITKNIQYF	TGCGCCAGCAGTCCGGACATTACCAAAAACATTCAGTACTTC
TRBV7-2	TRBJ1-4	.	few	CASSLTTVWDEKLFF	TGTGCCAGCAGCTTAACGACAGTGTGGGATGAAAAACTGTTTTTT
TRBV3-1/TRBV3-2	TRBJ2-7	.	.	CASSQVGGTGEQYF	TGTGCCAGCAGCCAAGTTGGCGGGACCGGCGAGCAGTACTTC
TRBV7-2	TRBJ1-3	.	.	CASSNRQTGNTIYF	TGTGCCAGCAGCAACAGGCAGACTGGAAACACCATATATTTT
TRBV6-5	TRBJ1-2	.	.	CASMTGYGYTF	TGTGCCAGCATGACGGGCTATGGCTACACCTTC
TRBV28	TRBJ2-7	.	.	CASSSFRNEQYF	TGTGCCAGCAGTTCCTTCCGTAACGAGCAGTACTTC
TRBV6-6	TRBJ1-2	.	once	CASSTGFYGYTF	TGTGCCAGCAGCACAGGGTTCTATGGCTACACCTTC
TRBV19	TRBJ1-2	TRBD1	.	CASSNDRGQFRGYTF	TGTGCCAGTAGTAATGACAGGGGGCAATTTCGTGGCTACACCTTC
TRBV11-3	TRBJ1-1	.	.	CASSYRAEWSAFF	TGTGCCAGCAGCTACCGCGCGGAATGGTCCGCTTTCTTT
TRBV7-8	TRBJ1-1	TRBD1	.	CASSWGQQGTEAFF	TGTGCCAGCAGCTGGGGACAGCAGGGCACTGAAGCTTTCTTT
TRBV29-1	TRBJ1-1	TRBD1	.	CSVDSRQGWNTEAFF	TGCAGCGTCGACAGCCGACAGGGTTGGAACACTGAAGCTTTCTTT
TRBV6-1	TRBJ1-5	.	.	CASSEGDMWTPSNQPQHF	TGTGCCAGCAGTGAAGGGGACATGTGGACTCCTAGCAATCAGCCCCAGCATTTT
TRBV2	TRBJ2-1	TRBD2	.	CASTSGGASNEQFF	TGTGCCAGCACTAGCGGGGGGGCCTCGAATGAGCAGTTCTTC
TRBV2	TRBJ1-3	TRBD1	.	CASSEAGVGGQGIKGNTIYF	TGTGCCAGCAGTGAAGCGGGAGTAGGAGGACAGGGCATAAAGGGAAACACCATATATTTT
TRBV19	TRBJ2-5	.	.	CASTPTPGQETQYF	TGTGCCAGTACCCCGACACCCGGACAAGAGACCCAGTACTTC
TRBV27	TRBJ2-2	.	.	CASNRRTGTWTGELFF	TGTGCCAGCAACCGAAGGACGGGAACATGGACCGGGGAGCTGTTTTTT
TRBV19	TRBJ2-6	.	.	CASSMTGGSGANVLTF	TGTGCCAGTAGTATGACAGGCGGCTCTGGGGCCAACGTCCTGACTTTC
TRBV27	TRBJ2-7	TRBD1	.	CASSSQGARSGEQYF	TGTGCCAGCAGTTCACAGGGGGCGCGATCTGGGGAGCAGTACTTC
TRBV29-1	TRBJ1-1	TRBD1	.	CSVERGQGLGTEAFF	TGCAGCGTTGAAAGAGGACAGGGGTTGGGCACTGAAGCTTTCTTT
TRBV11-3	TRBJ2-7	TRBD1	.	CASRLGQGYEQYF	TGTGCCAGCAGGTTGGGACAGGGCTACGAGCAGTACTTC
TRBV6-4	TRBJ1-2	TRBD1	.	CASTPSGQGFYGYTF	TGTGCCAGCACCCCCTCAGGACAGGGGTTCTATGGCTACACCTTC
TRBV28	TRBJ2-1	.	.	CASRTAYNEQFF	TGTGCCAGCAGGACAGCCTACAATGAGCAGTTCTTC
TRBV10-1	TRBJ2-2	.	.	CASSALDREAGELFF	TGCGCCAGCAGTGCGTTGGACCGGGAAGCCGGGGAGCTGTTTTTT
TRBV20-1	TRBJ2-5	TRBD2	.	CSASSLTSGQETQYF	TGCAGTGCTAGTTCCCTCACTAGCGGCCAAGAGACCCAGTACTTC
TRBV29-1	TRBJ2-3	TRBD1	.	CSVRRDREDTQYF	TGCAGCGTTCGGCGGGACAGGGAGGATACGCAGTATTTT
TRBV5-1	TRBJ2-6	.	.	CASSLDLGAGGANVLTF	TGCGCCAGCAGCTTGGATCTGGGGGCAGGCGGGGCCAACGTCCTGACTTTC
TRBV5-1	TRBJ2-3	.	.	CASSSSGGGTDTQYF	TGCGCCAGCAGCTCTTCTGGCGGGGGCACAGATACGCAGTATTTT
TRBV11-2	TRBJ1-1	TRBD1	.	CASSPSQGGTEAFF	TGTGCCAGCAGCCCGTCCCAGGGGGGAACTGAAGCTTTCTTT
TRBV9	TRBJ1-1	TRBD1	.	CASIRDSLMNTEAFF	TGTGCCAGCATAAGGGACAGCTTGATGAACACTGAAGCTTTCTTT
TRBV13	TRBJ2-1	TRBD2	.	CASSLVIAGDLDNEQFF	TGTGCCAGCAGCTTAGTGATAGCGGGGGACCTCGACAATGAGCAGTTCTTC
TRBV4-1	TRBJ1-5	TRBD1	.	CASSQEGTGLQPQHF	TGCGCCAGCAGCCAAGAAGGGACAGGGCTTCAGCCCCAGCATTTT
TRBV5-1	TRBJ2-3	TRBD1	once	CASSESGGRHTQYF	TGCGCCAGCAGCGAATCAGGGGGCAGACATACGCAGTATTTT
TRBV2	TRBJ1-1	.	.	CASSGFQGQGEAFF	TGTGCCAGCAGTGGTTTTCAGGGCCAAGGTGAAGCTTTCTTT
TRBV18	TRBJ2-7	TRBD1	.	CASSPDRALNEQYF	TGTGCCAGCTCACCCGACAGGGCCTTAAACGAGCAGTACTTC
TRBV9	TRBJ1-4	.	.	CASSPGDAGNEKLFF	TGTGCCAGCAGCCCGGGGGACGCCGGGAATGAAAAACTGTTTTTT
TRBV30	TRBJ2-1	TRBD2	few	CACPLAGAREQFF	TGTGCCTGTCCACTAGCGGGGGCCCGGGAGCAGTTCTTC
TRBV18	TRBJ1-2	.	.	CASQNQEGNGYTF	TGTGCCAGCCAAAACCAAGAGGGTAATGGCTACACCTTC
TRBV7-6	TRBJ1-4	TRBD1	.	CASSQGQGRDTNEKLFF	TGTGCCAGCAGCCAGGGACAGGGGCGGGATACTAATGAAAAACTGTTTTTT
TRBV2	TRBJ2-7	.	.	CASRGAGAVYEQYF	TGTGCCAGCAGGGGCGCAGGGGCGGTTTACGAGCAGTACTTC
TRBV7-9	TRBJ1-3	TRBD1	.	CASWAGTGAGNTIYF	TGTGCCAGCTGGGCCGGGACAGGGGCTGGAAACACCATATATTTT
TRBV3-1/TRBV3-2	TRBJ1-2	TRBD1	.	CASSQGQGASGYTF	TGTGCCAGCAGCCAAGGTCAGGGGGCGAGTGGCTACACCTTC
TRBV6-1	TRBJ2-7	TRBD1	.	CASSDRDRGLVRF	TGTGCCAGCAGTGATAGGGACAGGGGGCTTGTTCGCTTC
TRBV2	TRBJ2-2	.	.	CASSHRSNTGELFF	TGTGCCAGCTCGCACAGATCAAACACCGGGGAGCTGTTTTTT
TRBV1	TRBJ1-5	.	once	CTSSPPRRGPLRNQPQHF	TGCACCAGCAGCCCGCCCCGGCGGGGCCCCTTAAGGAATCAGCCCCAGCATTTT
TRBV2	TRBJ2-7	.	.	CASSAAYEQYF	TGTGCCAGCAGTGCAGCCTACGAGCAGTACTTC
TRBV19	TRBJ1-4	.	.	CASSRRGSNEKLFF	TGTGCCAGTAGTCGCAGGGGATCTAATGAAAAACTGTTTTTT
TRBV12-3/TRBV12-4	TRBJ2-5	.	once	CASSLRRQETQYF	TGTGCCAGCAGTTTAAGGAGACAAGAGACCCAGTACTTC
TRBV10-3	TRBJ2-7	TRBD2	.	CAISLQSGGGVSYEQYF	TGTGCCATCAGCCTTCAAAGTGGCGGGGGGGTCTCCTACGAGCAGTACTTC
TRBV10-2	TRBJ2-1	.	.	CASSEGSMNNEQFF	TGCGCCAGCAGTGAGGGCAGTATGAACAATGAGCAGTTCTTC
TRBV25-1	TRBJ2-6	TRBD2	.	CASSVAGGANVLTF	TGTGCCAGCAGTGTAGCGGGTGGGGCCAACGTCCTGACTTTC
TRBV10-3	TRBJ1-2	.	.	CAMSVDRTYGYTF	TGTGCCATGTCGGTTGACAGGACCTATGGCTACACCTTC